The clone carrying this T cell receptor beta chain showed up just a few times. Deep was the level used in running the assay. The repertoire was sequenced with immunoSEQ multiplex PCR; TCRdb's copy has only in-frame clones and lacks some. The sample consists of 2 million to 2.5 million clones, about nine tenths of them appearing once. This sample is drawn from a study of shared clonotypes between healthy human individuals. The clonotype was recovered from a man between 18 and 29 years old in good health. Some clones in this sample may be carry-over from other donors' samples. Sequences were obtained from naive CD4+ T cells from PBMCs. The subset denotes: CD45RA+ positively selected.

CDR3 protein: CASSQYGTANTEAFF. The CDR3 coding sequence is TGTGCCAGCAGTCAGTACGGGACAGCGAACACTGAAGCTTTCTTT. The rearrangement joins TRBV2 to TRBJ1-1, with 7 nucleotides matching TRBD1. Per the germline V gene, CDR1 is SNHLY and CDR2 is FYNNEI. With V trimmed by 5 bases and J by 1 base, 7 bases remained unmatched. This CDR3 comprises 15 residues.